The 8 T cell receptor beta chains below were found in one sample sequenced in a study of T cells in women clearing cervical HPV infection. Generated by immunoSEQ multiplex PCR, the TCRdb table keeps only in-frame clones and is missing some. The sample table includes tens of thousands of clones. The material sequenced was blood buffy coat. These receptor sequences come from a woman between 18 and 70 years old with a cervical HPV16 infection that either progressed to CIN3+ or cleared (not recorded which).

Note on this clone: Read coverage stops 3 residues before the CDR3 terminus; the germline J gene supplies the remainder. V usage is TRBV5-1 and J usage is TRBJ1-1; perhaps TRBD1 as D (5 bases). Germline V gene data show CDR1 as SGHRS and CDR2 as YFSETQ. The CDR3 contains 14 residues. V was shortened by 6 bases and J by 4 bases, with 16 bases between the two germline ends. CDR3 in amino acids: CASTPSGGGTEAFF. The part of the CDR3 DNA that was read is TGCGCCAGCACCCCATCCGGGGGAGGCACTGAA.

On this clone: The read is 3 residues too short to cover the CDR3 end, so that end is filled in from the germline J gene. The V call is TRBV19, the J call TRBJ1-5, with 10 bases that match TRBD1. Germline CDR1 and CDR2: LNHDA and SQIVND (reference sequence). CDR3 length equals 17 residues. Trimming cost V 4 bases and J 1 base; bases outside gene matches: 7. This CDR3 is CASSTWDRGGSNQPQHF. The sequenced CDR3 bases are TGTGCCAGTAGTACCTGGGACAGGGGAGGAAGCAATCAGCCC.

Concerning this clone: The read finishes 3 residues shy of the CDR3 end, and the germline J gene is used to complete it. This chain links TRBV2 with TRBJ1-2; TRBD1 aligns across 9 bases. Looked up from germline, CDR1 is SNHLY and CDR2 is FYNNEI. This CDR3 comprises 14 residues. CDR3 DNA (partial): TGTGCCAGCAGTGAACAGGGGACAGGGCACGGC. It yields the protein CASSEQGTGHG. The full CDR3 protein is CASSEQGTGHGYTF.

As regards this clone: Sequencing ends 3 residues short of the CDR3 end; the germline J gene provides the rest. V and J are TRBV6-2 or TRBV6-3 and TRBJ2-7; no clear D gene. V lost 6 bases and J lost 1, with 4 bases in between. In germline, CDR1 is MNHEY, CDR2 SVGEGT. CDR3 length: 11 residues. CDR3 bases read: TGTGCCAGCAGACGGTCCTACGAG. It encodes CASRRSYE. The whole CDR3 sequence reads CASRRSYEQYF.

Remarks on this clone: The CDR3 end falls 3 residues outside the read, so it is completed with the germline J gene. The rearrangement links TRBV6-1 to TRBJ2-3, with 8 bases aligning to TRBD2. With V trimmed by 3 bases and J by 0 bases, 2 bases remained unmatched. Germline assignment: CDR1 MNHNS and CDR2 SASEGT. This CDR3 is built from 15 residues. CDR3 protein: CASSEGLGSTDTQYF. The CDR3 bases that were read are TGTGCCAGCAGTGAGGGACTAGGTAGCACAGATACG.

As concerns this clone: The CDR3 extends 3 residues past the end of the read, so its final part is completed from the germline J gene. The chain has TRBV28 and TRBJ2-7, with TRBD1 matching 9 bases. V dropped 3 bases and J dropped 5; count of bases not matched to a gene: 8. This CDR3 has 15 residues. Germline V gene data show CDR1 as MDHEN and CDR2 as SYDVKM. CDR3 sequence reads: CASSFRDRAFNEQYF. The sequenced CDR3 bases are TGTGCCAGCAGTTTCCGGGACAGGGCATTTAACGAG.

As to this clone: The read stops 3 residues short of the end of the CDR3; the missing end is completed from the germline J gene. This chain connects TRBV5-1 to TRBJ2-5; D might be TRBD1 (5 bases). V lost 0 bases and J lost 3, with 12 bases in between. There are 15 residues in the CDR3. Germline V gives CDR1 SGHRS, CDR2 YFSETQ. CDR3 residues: CASSLAFDSEETQYF. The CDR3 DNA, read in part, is TGCGCCAGCAGCTTGGCCTTTGACAGTGAAGAGACC.

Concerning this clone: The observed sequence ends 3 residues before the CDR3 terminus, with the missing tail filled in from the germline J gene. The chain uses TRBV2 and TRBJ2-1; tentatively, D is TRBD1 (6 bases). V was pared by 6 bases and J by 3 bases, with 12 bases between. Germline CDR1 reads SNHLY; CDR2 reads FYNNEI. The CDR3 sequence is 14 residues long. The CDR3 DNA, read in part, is TGTGCCAGCAGCGGACAGAGCAACTACAATGAG. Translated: CASSGQSNYNE. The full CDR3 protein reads CASSGQSNYNEQFF. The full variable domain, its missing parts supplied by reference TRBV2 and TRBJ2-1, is EPEVTQTPSHQVTQMGQEVILRCVPISNHLYFYWYRQILGQKVEFLVSFYNNEISEKSEIFDDQFSVERPDGSNFTLKIRSTKLEDSAMYFCASSGQSNYNEQFFGPGTRLTVL.